This T cell receptor beta chain originates from a study of siplizumab effects on memory and regulatory T cells. TCRdb keeps only in-frame clones here, not all; method: immunoSEQ multiplex PCR. The sample carries 56,000 or so clones, just over 95% recorded once. J gave up 1 base and V 6 bases, and 8 bases lay outside the gene matches. The CDR3 runs to 15 residues. CDR1 is MNHNS, CDR2 SASEGT, per germline. The chain is built from TRBV6-1 and TRBJ2-7; 8 nucleotides align to TRBD1. Sequenced: naive CD8+ T cells sorted from blood. The receptor's source is a human donor in good health. The CDR3 nucleotides are TGTGCCAGCAGAGCCCCCCGGGACAGGTCCTACGAGCAGTACTTC. Its protein is CASRAPRDRSYEQYF.